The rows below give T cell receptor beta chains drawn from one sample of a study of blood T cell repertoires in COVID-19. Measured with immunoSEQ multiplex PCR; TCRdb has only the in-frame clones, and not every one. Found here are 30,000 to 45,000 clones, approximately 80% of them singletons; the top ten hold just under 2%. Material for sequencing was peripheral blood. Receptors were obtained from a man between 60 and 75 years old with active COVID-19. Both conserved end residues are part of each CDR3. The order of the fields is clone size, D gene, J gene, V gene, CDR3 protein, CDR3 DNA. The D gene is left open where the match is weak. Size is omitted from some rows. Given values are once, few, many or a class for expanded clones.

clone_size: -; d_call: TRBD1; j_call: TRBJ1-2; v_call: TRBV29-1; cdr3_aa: CSITGQGVRGYTF; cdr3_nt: TGCAGCATTACGGGACAGGGGGTCCGTGGCTACACCTTC
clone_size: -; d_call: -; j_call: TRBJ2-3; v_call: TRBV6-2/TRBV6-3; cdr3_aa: CASSYSTPTQYF; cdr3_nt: TGTGCCAGCAGTTACTCAACTCCTACGCAGTATTTT
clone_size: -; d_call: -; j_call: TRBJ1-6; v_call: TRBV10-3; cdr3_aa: CAISGTESGSPLHF; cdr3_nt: TGTGCCATCAGTGGGACAGAATCGGGTTCACCCCTCCACTTT
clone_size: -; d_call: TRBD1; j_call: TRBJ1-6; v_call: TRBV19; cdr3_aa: CASSLTGTGWGSPLHF; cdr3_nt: TGTGCCAGTAGCCTCACCGGGACAGGGTGGGGTTCACCCCTCCACTTT
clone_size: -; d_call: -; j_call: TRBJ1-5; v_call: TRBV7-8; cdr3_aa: CASSLGDNSNQPQHF; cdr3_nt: TGTGCCAGCAGCTTAGGGGACAATAGCAATCAGCCCCAGCATTTT
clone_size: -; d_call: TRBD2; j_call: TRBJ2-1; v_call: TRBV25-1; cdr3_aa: CASSESTSGRAYEQFF; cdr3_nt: TGTGCCAGCAGTGAATCAACTAGCGGGAGGGCCTACGAGCAGTTCTTC
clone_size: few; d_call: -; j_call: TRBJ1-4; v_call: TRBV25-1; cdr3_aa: CASSELSANEKLFF; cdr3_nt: TGTGCCAGCAGTGAATTGTCGGCTAATGAAAAACTGTTTTTT
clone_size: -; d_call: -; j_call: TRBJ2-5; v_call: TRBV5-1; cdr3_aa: CASSPGGGPETQYF; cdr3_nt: TGCGCCAGCAGCCCGGGCGGGGGCCCAGAGACCCAGTACTTC
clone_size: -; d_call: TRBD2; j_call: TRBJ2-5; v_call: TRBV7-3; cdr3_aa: CASSPPGLAGGGETQYF; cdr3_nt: TGTGCCAGCAGCCCCCCGGGACTAGCGGGAGGGGGGGAGACCCAGTACTTC
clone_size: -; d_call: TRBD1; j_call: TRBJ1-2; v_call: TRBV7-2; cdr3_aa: CASSLATGNYGYTF; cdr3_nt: TGTGCCAGCAGCTTAGCGACAGGGAACTATGGCTACACCTTC
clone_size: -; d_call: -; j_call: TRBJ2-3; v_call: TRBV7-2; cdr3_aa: CASSLEPTGWATDTQYF; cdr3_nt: TGTGCCAGCAGCTTAGAACCCACAGGGTGGGCCACAGATACGCAGTATTTT
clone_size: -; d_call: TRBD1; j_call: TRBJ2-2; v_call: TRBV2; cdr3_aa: CASSDPGQGTAGELFF; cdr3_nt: TGTGCCAGCAGTGACCCGGGACAGGGGACTGCCGGGGAGCTGTTTTTT
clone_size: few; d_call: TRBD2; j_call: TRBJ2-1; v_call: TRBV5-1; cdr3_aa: CASSLGMGTSGVYNEQFF; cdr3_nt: TGCGCCAGCAGCTTGGGGATGGGGACTAGCGGGGTCTACAATGAGCAGTTCTTC
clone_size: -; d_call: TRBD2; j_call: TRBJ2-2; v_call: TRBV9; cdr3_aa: CASSVDPAGGPGELFF; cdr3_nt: TGTGCCAGCAGCGTAGACCCAGCGGGAGGGCCCGGGGAGCTGTTTTTT
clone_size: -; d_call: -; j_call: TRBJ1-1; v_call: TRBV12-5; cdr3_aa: CASGTRGRGDTEAFF; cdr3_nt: TGTGCTAGTGGTACTCGGGGGAGGGGAGACACTGAAGCTTTCTTT
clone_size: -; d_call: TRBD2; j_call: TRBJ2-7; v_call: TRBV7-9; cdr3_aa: CASSLEWSSGGPGGEQYF; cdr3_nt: TGTGCCAGCAGCTTAGAATGGTCGAGCGGGGGCCCCGGTGGAGAGCAGTACTTC
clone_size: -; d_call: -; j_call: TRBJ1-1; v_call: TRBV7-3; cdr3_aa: CASSPSGTQLAFF; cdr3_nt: TGTGCCAGCAGCCCGTCGGGGACTCAATTGGCTTTCTTT
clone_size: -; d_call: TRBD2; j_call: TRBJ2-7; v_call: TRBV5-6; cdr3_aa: CASSPGLAGDEQYF; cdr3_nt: TGTGCCAGCAGCCCGGGACTAGCGGGAGACGAGCAGTACTTC
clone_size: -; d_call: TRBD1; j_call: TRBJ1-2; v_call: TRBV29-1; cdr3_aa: CSFAGTGRYGYTF; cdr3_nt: TGCAGCTTCGCTGGGACAGGGCGCTATGGCTACACCTTC
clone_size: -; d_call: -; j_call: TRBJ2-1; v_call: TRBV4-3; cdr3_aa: CASSQGGGEQFF; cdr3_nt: TGCGCCAGCAGCCAAGGAGGAGGAGAGCAGTTCTTC
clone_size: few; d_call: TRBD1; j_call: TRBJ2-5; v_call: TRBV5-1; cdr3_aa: CASSLGLTGGETQYF; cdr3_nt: TGCGCCAGCAGCTTGGGACTGACAGGGGGGGAGACCCAGTACTTC
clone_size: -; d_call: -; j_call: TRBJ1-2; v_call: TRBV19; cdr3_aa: CASSWGGGGYTF; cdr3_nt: TGTGCCAGTAGTTGGGGTGGAGGTGGCTACACCTTC
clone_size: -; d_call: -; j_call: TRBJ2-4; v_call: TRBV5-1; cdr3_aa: CASSRAPLLAGDIQYF; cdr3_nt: TGCGCCAGCAGCCGGGCCCCACTCCTAGCCGGGGACATTCAGTACTTC
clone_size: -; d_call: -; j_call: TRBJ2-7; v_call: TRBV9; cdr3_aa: CASSYYDSYEQYF; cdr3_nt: TGTGCCAGCAGCTATTACGACAGCTACGAGCAGTACTTC
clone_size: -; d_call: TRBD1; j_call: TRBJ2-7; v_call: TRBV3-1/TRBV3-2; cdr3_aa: CASSPVGTVPYEQYF; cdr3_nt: TGTGCCAGCAGCCCCGTCGGGACAGTTCCCTACGAGCAGTACTTC
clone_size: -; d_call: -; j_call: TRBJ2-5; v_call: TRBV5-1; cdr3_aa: CASSLDTQETQYF; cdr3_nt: TGCGCCAGCAGCTTAGACACCCAAGAGACCCAGTACTTC
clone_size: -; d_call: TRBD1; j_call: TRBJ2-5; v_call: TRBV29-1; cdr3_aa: CSVEGDSQETQYF; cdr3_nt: TGCAGCGTTGAAGGGGACAGCCAAGAGACCCAGTACTTC
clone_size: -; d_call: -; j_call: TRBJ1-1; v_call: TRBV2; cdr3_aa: CASSEDRNTEAFF; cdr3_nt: TGTGCCAGCAGTGAGGACAGGAACACTGAAGCTTTCTTT
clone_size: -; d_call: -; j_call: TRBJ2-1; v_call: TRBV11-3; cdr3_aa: CASSLAGSNEQFF; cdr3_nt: TGTGCCAGCAGCTTAGCTGGCTCCAATGAGCAGTTCTTC
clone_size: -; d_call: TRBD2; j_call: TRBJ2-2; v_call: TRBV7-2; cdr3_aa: CASSLKAGGMFTGELFF; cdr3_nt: TGTGCCAGCAGCCTTAAAGCGGGAGGGATGTTCACCGGGGAGCTGTTTTTT
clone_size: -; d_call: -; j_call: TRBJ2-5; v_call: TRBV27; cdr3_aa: CASSRSLGAGEETQYF; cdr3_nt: TGTGCCAGCAGCCGGAGTTTGGGGGCAGGTGAAGAGACCCAGTACTTC
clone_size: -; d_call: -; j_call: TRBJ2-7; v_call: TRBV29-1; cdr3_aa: CSVALVGGYEQYF; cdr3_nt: TGCAGCGTGGCCCTTGTGGGGGGCTACGAGCAGTACTTC
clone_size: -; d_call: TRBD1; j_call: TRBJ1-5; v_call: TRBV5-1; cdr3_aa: CASSATGQIGQPQHF; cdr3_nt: TGCGCCAGCAGCGCCACGGGACAGATCGGTCAGCCCCAGCATTTT
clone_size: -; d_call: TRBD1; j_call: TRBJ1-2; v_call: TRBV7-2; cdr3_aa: CASSLGQGGLYGYTF; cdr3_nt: TGTGCCAGCAGCCTAGGACAGGGGGGGCTCTATGGCTACACCTTC
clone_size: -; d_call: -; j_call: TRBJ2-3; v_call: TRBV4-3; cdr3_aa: CASSPHAGRSQYF; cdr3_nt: TGCGCCAGCAGCCCACACGCGGGGCGGTCGCAGTATTTT
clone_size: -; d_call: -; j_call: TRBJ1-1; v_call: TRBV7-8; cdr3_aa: CASTDRRTAMNTEAFF; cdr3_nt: TGTGCCAGCACCGACCGAAGGACAGCAATGAACACTGAAGCTTTCTTT
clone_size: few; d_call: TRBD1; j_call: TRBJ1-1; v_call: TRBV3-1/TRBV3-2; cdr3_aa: CASSQDYDRGALGQAFF; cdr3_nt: TGTGCCAGCAGCCAAGACTACGACAGGGGTGCCCTAGGTCAAGCTTTCTTT
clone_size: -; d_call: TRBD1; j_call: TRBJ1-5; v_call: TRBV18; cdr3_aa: CASSPGKGAWPQHF; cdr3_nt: TGTGCCAGCTCACCAGGGAAGGGGGCATGGCCCCAGCATTTT
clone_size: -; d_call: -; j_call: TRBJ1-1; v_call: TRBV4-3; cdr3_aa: CASSQDYRLNTEAFF; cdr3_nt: TGCGCCAGCAGCCAGGACTACCGACTGAACACTGAAGCTTTCTTT
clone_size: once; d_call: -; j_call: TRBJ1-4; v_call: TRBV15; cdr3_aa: CATSSSRLANEKLFF; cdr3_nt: TGTGCCACCAGCAGTAGCCGGTTGGCTAATGAAAAACTGTTTTTT
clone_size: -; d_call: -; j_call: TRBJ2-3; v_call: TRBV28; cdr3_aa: CASSLGDADTQYF; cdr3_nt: TGTGCCAGCAGTTTAGGAGACGCAGATACGCAGTATTTT
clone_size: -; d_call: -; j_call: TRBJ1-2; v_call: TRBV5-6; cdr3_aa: CASSQGQGPTF; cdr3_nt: TGTGCCAGCAGCCAGGGGCAGGGACCCACCTTC
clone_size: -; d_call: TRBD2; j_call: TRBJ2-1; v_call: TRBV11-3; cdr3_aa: CASSPRTSGRHNEQFF; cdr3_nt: TGTGCCAGCAGCCCCAGGACTAGCGGGAGACACAATGAGCAGTTCTTC
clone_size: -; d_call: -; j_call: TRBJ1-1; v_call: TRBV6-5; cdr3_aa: CASSLRPTGSTEAFF; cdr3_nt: TGTGCCAGCAGTTTAAGACCGACAGGTTCCACTGAAGCTTTCTTT
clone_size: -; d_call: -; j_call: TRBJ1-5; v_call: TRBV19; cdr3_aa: CASSRTKDQPQHF; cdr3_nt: TGTGCCAGTAGTAGGACAAAGGATCAGCCCCAGCATTTT
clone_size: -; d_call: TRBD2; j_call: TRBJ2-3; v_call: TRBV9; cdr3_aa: CASKRREGRGDTQYF; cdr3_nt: TGTGCCAGCAAAAGGCGGGAGGGCCGGGGAGATACGCAGTATTTT